This T cell receptor (beta chain) was captured by sequencing in a study of early stage breast cancer tumors. Method: immunoSEQ multiplex PCR; TCRdb's copy keeps in-frame clones and lacks some. The sample holds approximately 20,000 clones, about 80% seen once. This receptor was obtained from a person in their sixties or seventies with breast cancer. Sequenced material: blood.

CDR3 in amino acids: CASRERLQETQYF. CDR3 DNA sequence: TGTGCCAGTCGAGAACGCCTCCAAGAGACCCAGTACTTC. The chain recombines TRBV6-1 with TRBJ2-5, with D unclear. This CDR3 region has 13 residues. Germline V gene lookup returns CDR1 MNHNS and CDR2 SASEGT. Trimming shortened V by 9 bases and J by 1 base, and 12 bases separated the two germline ends.